The 5 T cell receptor beta chains presented below share a single source sample, sequenced in a study of cytomegalovirus exposure and HLA in healthy donors. The PCR had 60 Vbeta and 13 Jbeta primers. TCRdb's copy holds only in-frame clones and misses some; the assay was immunoSEQ multiplex PCR. Seen here are about 150,000 clones, around 74% observed once, and the top ten hold roughly 6.3%. What was sequenced was PBMCs. These receptors came from a man over 45 in good health and CMV-seropositive.

The V call is TRBV29-1, the J call TRBJ2-1; 8 bases are a match to TRBD2. Germline V gene sequence: CDR1 SQVTM, CDR2 ANQGSEA. Unmatched junction bases numbered 9, after V lost 7 bases and J lost 7 bases. The length of the CDR3 is 13 residues. The CDR3 DNA sequence: TGCAGCGCCGCCGGGGGGGGATTAAATGAGCAGTTCTTC. Translated: CSAAGGGLNEQFF.

This clone was counted between two and nine times. V usage is TRBV5-1 and J usage is TRBJ2-7; D might be TRBD2 (6 bases). Looked up from germline, CDR1 is SGHRS and CDR2 is YFSETQ. Trimming took off 4 bases at V and 6 bases at J, with 20 bases between the two ends. This CDR3 has 15 amino acids. The CDR3 reads CASSHGGATQFEQYF. The CDR3 bases are TGCGCCAGCAGCCATGGAGGGGCCACTCAATTCGAGCAGTACTTC.

In this sample, this clone turned up a few times. The CDR3 loop is CASSSYRGYEQYF. DNA of the CDR3: TGTGCCAGCAGCTCTTACAGGGGCTACGAGCAGTACTTC. The chain employs TRBV7-6 and TRBJ2-7, with 7 nucleotides matching TRBD1. This CDR3 comprises 13 residues. CDR1 is SGHVS and CDR2 is FNYEAQ in the germline V gene. The J segment lost 3 bases and the V segment lost 4 bases, leaving 3 bases of the junction unmatched. Using reference TRBV7-6 and TRBJ2-7 for the parts outside the CDR3, the full variable domain is GAGVSQSPRYKVTKRGQDVALRCDPISGHVSLYWYRQALGQGPEFLTYFNYEAQQDKSGLPNDRFSAERPEGSISTLTIQRTEQRDSAMYRCASSSYRGYEQYFGPGTRLTVT.

J is TRBJ1-3 and V is TRBV7-8; TRBD1 matches at 10 bases. Trimming cost V 5 bases and J 8 bases; bases outside gene matches: 9. Germline V gives CDR1 SGHVS, CDR2 FQNEAQ. The CDR3 has 15 amino acids. The CDR3, as DNA: TGTGCCAGCAGCCCAGGGACAGGGGAAGGATACACCATATATTTT. It codes for CASSPGTGEGYTIYF.

The rearrangement links TRBV7-9 to TRBJ1-5; no clear D gene. CDR1 and CDR2 (germline): SEHNR, FQNEAQ (reference sequence). The V gene lost 1 base and the J gene lost 5 bases, with 6 bases spanning the gap. The length of the CDR3 is 13 residues. CDR3 loop: CASSLGGDQPQHF. The CDR3 DNA is TGTGCCAGCAGCTTAGGAGGAGATCAGCCCCAGCATTTT.